This T cell receptor beta chain was profiled in a study of patients and donors after allogeneic stem cell transplantation (dated by TCRdb to 2020 to 2021). Comment on this clonotype: The specificity of this receptor is unknown. There are no base qualities to consult, and no much larger clone falls within one base.

Library prep was done by RT-PCR. This sample was sequenced with a NextSeq 550. TCRdb passed the public sequencing reads through fastp at Q25 and MiXCR, retaining productive beta sequences. Duplicate CDR3 protein sequences are folded into a single record with the most common DNA and genes. Counted in this sample were some 11,000 distinct CDR3 sequences; under 30% of them appeared once. The ten largest clones capture approximately 51% of the sample. CDR1 and CDR2 (SQVTM, ANQGSEA) derive from the germline V gene. V is cut by 4 bases and J by 0 bases, and the space between the germline ends is 6 bases. Reading from cysteine to phenylalanine, the CDR3 counts 12 amino acids. Only CDR3 DNA is held: 36 bases, read in frame from base 1.

The sequenced material came from blood, either unsorted or a sorted T cell fraction (not recorded which). This chain joins TRBV29-1 to TRBJ1-2; the D gene is not confidently resolved. This sequence was found in a human donor who was either an allogeneic HSCT recipient or a stem cell or donor lymphocyte infusion donor (not recorded which). It is not recorded whose cells these are; they may come from a transplant donor. The sequenced DNA is TGCAGCGTTGGATCCCCTAACTATGGCTACACCTTC. This gives the protein CSVGSPNYGYTF.